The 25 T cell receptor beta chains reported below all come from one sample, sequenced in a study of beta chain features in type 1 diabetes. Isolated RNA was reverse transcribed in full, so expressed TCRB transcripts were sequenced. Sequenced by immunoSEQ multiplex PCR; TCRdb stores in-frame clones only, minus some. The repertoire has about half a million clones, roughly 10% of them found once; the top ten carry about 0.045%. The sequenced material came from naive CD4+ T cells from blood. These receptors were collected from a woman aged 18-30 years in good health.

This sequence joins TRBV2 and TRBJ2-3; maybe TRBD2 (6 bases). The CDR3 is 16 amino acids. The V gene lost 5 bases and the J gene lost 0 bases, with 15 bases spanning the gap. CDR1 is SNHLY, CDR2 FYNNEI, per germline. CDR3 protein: CASSPNSGLSTDTQYF. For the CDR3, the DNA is TGTGCCAGCAGTCCTAATAGCGGACTCAGCACAGATACGCAGTATTTT. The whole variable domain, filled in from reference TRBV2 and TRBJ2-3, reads EPEVTQTPSHQVTQMGQEVILRCVPISNHLYFYWYRQILGQKVEFLVSFYNNEISEKSEIFDDQFSVERPDGSNFTLKIRSTKLEDSAMYFCASSPNSGLSTDTQYFGPGTRLTVL.

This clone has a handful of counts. Here the CDR3 DNA reads TGTGCCAGCAGCGGCCAGGTTCAGGGTGAGCAGTTCTTC. It yields the protein CASSGQVQGEQFF. This chain uses TRBV7-2 with TRBJ2-1, with a tentative D call TRBD1 (5 bases). Germline-derived CDR1 and CDR2 are SGHTA and FQGNSA. V was shortened by 5 bases and J by 9 bases, with 14 bases between the two germline ends. The CDR3 runs to 13 residues. The variable domain in full, with the rest retrieved from reference TRBV7-2 and TRBJ2-1, is GAGVSQSPSNKVTEKGKDVELRCDPISGHTALYWYRQSLGQGLEFLIYFQGNSAPDKSGLPSDRFSAERTGGSVSTLTIQRTQQEDSAVYLCASSGQVQGEQFFGPGTRLTVL.

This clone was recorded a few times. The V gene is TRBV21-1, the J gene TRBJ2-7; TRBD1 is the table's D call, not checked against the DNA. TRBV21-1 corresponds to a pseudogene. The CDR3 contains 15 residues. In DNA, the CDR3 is TGTGCCAGCAGCAAAGAGGTGGGGCTGACCTACGAGCAGTACGTC. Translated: CASSKEVGLTYEQYV.

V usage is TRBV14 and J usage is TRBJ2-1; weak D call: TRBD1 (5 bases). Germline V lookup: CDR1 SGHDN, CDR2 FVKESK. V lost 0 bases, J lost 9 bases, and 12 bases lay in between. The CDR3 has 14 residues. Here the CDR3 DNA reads TGTGCCAGCAGCCAAGAAATGGGGCGTTTTGAGCAGTTCTTC. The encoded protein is CASSQEMGRFEQFF.

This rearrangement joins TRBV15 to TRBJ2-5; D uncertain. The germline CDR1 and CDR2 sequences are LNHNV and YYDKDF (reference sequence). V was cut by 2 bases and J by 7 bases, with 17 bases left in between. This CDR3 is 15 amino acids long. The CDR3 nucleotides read TGTGCCACCAGCAGAACCCTGACGGACGTGGGGACCCAGTACTTC. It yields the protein CATSRTLTDVGTQYF.

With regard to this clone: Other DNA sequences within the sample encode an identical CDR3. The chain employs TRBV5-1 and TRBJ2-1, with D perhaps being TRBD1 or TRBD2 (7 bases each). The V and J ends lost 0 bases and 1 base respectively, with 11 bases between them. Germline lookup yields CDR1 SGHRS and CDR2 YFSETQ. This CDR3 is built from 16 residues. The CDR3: CASSLGQGGSYNEQFF. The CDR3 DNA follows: TGCGCCAGCAGCTTGGGACAGGGAGGGTCCTACAATGAGCAGTTCTTC. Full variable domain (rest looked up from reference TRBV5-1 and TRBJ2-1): KAGVTQTPRYLIKTRGQQVTLSCSPISGHRSVSWYQQTPGQGLQFLFEYFSETQRNKGNFPGRFSGRQFSNSRSEMNVSTLELGDSALYLCASSLGQGGSYNEQFFGPGTRLTVL.

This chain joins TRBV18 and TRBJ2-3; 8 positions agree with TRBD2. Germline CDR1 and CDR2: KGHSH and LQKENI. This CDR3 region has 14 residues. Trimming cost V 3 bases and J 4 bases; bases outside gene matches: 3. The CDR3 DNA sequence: TGTGCCAGCTCACCGACGGGAGGGGCAGATACGCAGTATTTT. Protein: CASSPTGGADTQYF.

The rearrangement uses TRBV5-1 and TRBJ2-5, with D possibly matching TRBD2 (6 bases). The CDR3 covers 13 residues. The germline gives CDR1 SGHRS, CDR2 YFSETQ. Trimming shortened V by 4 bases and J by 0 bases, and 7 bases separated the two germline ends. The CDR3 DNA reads TGCGCCAGCAGCCGGGAGTACCAAGAGACCCAGTACTTC. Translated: CASSREYQETQYF.

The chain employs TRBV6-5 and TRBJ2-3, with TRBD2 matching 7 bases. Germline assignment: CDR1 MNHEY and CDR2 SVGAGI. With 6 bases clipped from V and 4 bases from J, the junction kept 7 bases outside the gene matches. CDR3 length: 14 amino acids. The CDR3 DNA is TGTGCCAGCAGAGGCGGGAGAAAGTCAGATACGCAGTATTTT. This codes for CASRGGRKSDTQYF.

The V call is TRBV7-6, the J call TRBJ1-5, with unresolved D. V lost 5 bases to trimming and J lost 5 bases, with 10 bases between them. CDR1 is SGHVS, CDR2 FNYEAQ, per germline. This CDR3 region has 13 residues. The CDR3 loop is CASSQFVDQPQHF. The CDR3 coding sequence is TGTGCCAGCAGCCAGTTTGTTGATCAGCCCCAGCATTTT.

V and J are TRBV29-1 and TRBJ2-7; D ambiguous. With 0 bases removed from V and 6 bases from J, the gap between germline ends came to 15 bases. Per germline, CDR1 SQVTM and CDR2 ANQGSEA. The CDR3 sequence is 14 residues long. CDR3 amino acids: CSVEDQKVGREQYF. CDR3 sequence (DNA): TGCAGCGTTGAAGACCAGAAGGTGGGCCGCGAGCAGTACTTC.

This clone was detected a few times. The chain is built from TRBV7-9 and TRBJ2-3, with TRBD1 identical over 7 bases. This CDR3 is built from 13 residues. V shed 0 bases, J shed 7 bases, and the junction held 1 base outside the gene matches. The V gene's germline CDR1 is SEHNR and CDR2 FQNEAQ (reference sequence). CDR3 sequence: CASSLAGQNTQYF. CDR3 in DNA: TGTGCCAGCAGCTTAGCGGGACAGAATACGCAGTATTTT.

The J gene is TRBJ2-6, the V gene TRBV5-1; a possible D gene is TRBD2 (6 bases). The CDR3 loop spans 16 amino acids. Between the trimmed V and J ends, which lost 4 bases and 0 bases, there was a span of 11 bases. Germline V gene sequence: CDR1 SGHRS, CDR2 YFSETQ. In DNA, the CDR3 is TGCGCCAGCAGCGGAGGGACGCCCTCTGGGGCCAACGTCCTGACTTTC. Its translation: CASSGGTPSGANVLTF.

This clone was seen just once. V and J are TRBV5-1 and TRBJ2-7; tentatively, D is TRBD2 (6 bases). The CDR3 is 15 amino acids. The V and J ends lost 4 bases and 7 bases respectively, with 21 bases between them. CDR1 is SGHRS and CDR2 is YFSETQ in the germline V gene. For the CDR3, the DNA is TGCGCCAGCAGCCCACAGGTTCCACCCGGGGGTGAGCAGTACGTC. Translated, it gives CASSPQVPPGGEQYV.

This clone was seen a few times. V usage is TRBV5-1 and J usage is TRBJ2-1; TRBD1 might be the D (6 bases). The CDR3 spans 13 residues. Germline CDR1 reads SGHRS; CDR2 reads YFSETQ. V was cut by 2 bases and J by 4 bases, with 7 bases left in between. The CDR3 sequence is CASSFGQYNEQFF. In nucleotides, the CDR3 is TGCGCCAGCAGCTTTGGACAGTACAATGAGCAGTTCTTC.

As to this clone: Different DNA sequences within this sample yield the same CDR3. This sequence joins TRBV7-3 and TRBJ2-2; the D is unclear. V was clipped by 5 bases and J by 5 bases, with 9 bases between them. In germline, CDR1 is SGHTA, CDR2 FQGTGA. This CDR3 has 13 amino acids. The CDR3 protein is CASSPLGTGELFF. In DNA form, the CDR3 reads TGTGCCAGCAGCCCCCTGGGGACCGGGGAGCTGTTTTTT.

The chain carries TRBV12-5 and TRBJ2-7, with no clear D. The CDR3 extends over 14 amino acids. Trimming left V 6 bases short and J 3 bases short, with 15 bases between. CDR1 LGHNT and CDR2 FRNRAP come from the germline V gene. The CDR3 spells CASGNTKLHYEQYF. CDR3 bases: TGTGCTAGTGGCAACACGAAACTACACTACGAGCAGTACTTC.

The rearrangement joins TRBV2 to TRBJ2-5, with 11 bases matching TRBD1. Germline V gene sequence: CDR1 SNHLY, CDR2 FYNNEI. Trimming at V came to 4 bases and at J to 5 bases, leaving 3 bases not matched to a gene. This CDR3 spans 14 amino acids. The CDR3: CASSGTGGTETQYF. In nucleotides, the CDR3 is TGTGCCAGCAGTGGGACAGGGGGCACTGAGACCCAGTACTTC.

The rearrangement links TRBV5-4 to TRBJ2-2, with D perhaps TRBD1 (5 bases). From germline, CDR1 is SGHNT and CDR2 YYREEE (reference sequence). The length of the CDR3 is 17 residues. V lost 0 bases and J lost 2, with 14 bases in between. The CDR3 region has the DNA TGTGCCAGCAGCTTGGGCGTTGGTGGGGCCAACACCGGGGAGCTGTTTTTT. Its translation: CASSLGVGGANTGELFF.

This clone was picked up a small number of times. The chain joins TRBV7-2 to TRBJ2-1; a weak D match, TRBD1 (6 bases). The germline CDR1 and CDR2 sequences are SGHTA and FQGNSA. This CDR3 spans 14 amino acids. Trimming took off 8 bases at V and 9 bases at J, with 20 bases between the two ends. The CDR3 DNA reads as TGTGCCAGCGCGGTTGGCCGAGGGGGATTTGAGCAGTTCTTC. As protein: CASAVGRGGFEQFF. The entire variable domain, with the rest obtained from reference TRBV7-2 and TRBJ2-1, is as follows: GAGVSQSPSNKVTEKGKDVELRCDPISGHTALYWYRQSLGQGLEFLIYFQGNSAPDKSGLPSDRFSAERTGGSVSTLTIQRTQQEDSAVYLCASAVGRGGFEQFFGPGTRLTVL.

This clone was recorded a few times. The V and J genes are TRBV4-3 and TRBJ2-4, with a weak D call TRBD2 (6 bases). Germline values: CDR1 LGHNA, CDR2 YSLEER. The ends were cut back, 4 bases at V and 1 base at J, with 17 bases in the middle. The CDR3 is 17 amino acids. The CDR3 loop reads CASSPRGLKDAKNIQYF. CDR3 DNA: TGCGCCAGCAGCCCTAGGGGACTCAAGGACGCCAAAAACATTCAGTACTTC.

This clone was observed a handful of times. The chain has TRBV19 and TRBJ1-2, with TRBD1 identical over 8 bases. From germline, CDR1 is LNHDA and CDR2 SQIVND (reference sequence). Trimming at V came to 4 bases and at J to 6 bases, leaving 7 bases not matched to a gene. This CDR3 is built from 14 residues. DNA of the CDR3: TGTGCCAGTAGTAATGACAGGGGAAGGCATGGCTACACCTTC. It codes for CASSNDRGRHGYTF.

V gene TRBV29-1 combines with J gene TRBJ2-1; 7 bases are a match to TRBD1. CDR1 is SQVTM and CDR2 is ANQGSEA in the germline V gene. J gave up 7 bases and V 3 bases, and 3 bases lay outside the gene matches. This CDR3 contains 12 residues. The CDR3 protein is CSVDVRGNEQFF. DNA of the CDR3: TGCAGCGTTGATGTCAGGGGGAATGAGCAGTTCTTC.

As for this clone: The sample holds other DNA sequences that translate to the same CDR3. This CDR3 is CSAGSDTQYF. CDR3 nucleotides: TGCAGCGCCGGTTCAGATACGCAGTATTTT. V usage is TRBV29-1 and J usage is TRBJ2-3; D unresolved. Trimming pared 7 bases from V and 4 bases from J, leaving 6 bases between. This CDR3 is 10 amino acids long. CDR1 and CDR2 from the germline V gene are SQVTM and ANQGSEA.

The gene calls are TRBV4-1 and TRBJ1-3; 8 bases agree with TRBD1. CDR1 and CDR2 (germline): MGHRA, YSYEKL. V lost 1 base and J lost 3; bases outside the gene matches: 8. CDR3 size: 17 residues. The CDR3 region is CASSQAIQGARGNTIYF. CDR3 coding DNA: TGCGCCAGCAGCCAAGCCATTCAGGGGGCTCGTGGAAACACCATATATTTT.